This T cell receptor beta chain was found in a study of cytomegalovirus exposure and HLA in healthy donors. The study, taken as a whole, reports: Many donors shared some public TCRs, even though most TCR sequences were rare.

Amplification used 60 Vbeta primers and 13 Jbeta primers. In the authors' methods: There were about 86 million unique TCR beta chains by a later count, and 8.5 million to 14 million of them were shared. The protocol was immunoSEQ multiplex PCR, while the TCRdb copy is restricted to in-frame clones and leaves out a portion. That table furnishes V, J and clone size, whereas the DNA furnished D and trimming. The sample records over 140,000 clones, around four fifths being singletons. As regards this clone: Antigen unknown. The junction does not match germline at one end; this may be a read error.

Sequenced material: PBMCs. The receptor's source is a young man in good health and CMV-seropositive.

The DNA of the CDR3 is TGTGCTAGCAGCCCTAGGCTGGAGGAGACAGGGGGCTCGAGATACTATGGCTACACCTTC. Residues: CASSPRLEETGGSRYYGYTF. The chain uses TRBV7-7 and TRBJ1-2; 10 nucleotides match TRBD1. Germline CDR1 SSHAT, CDR2 FNYEAQ (reference sequence). The CDR3 is made up of 20 amino acids.